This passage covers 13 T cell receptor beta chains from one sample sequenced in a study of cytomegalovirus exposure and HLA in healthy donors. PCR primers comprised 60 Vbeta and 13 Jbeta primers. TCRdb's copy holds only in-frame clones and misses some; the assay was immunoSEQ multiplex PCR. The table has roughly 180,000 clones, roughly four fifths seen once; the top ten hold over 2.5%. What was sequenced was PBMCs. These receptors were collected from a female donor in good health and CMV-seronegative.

The CDR3 reads CASGGTLGETQYF. CDR3 sequence (DNA): TGCGCCAGCGGCGGGACTCTCGGGGAGACCCAGTACTTC. J is TRBJ2-5 and V is TRBV5-1; the D gene is possibly TRBD2 (6 bases). CDR1 is SGHRS, CDR2 YFSETQ, per germline. The CDR3 extends over 13 amino acids. Between the trimmed V and J ends, which lost 7 bases and 5 bases, there was a span of 15 bases. Full variable domain (missing parts from reference TRBV5-1 and TRBJ2-5): KAGVTQTPRYLIKTRGQQVTLSCSPISGHRSVSWYQQTPGQGLQFLFEYFSETQRNKGNFPGRFSGRQFSNSRSEMNVSTLELGDSALYLCASGGTLGETQYFGPGTRLLVL.

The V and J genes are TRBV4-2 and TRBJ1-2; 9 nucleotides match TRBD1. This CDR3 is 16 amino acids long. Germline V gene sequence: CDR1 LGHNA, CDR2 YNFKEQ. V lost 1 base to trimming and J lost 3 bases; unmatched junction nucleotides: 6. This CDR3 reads CASSQARDRADYGYTF. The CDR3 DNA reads TGTGCCAGCAGCCAAGCACGGGACAGGGCGGACTATGGCTACACCTTC.

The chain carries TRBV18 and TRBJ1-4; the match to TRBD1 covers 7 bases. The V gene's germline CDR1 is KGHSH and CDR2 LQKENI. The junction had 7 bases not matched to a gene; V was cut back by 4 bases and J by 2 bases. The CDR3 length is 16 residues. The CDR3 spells CASSLPGQRTNEKLFF. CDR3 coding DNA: TGTGCCAGCTCACTCCCGGGACAGAGGACTAATGAAAAACTGTTTTTT.

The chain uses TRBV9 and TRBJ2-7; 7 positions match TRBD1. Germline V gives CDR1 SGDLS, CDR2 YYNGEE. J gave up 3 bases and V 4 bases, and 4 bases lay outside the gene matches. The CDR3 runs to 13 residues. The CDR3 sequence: CASSFRQGYEQYF. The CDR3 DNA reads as TGTGCCAGCAGCTTTCGACAGGGCTACGAGCAGTACTTC.

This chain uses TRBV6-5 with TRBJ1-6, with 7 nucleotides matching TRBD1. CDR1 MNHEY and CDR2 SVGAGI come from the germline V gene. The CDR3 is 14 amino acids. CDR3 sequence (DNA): TGTGGGAGTAGGCTGGGACAGCTAAATTCACCCCTCCACTTT. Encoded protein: CGSRLGQLNSPLHF.

CDR3 sequence reads: CASSPQSAGGPSYEQFF. The CDR3 nucleotides are TGTGCCAGCAGCCCCCAATCCGCGGGGGGGCCTAGCTATGAGCAGTTCTTC. V is TRBV7-6 and J is TRBJ2-1; 9 nucleotides align to TRBD2. CDR3 size: 17 residues. Trimming at V came to 5 bases and at J to 8 bases, leaving 16 bases not matched to a gene. Germline V gene lookup returns CDR1 SGHVS and CDR2 FNYEAQ.

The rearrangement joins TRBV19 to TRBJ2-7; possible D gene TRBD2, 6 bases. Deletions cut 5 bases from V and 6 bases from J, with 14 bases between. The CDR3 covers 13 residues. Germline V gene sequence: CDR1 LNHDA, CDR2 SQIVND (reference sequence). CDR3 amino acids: CASSPRGTGEQYF. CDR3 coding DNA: TGTGCCAGTAGTCCTCGGGGGACTGGCGAGCAGTACTTC.

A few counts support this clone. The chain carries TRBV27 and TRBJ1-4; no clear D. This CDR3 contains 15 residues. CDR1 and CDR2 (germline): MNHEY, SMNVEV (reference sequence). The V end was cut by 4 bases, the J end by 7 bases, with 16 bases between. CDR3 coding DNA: TGTGCCAGCAGTTCGTCAGGAAGCCTTGGTGAAAAACTGTTTTTT. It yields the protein CASSSSGSLGEKLFF.

CDR3 sequence: CAWRLDRFGTEAFF. CDR3 DNA sequence: TGTGCCTGGAGGTTAGACAGGTTCGGCACTGAAGCTTTCTTT. J is TRBJ1-1 and V is TRBV30, with D maybe TRBD1 (6 bases). The germline V gene encodes CDR1 GTSNPN and CDR2 SVGIG (reference sequence). The V and J ends lost 3 bases and 4 bases respectively, with 15 bases between them. The CDR3 is 14 amino acids.

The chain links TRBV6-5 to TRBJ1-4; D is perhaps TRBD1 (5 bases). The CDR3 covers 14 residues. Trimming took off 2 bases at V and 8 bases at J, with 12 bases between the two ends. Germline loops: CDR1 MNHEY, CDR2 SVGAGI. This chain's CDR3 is CASSYRGVREKLFF. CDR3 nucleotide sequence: TGTGCCAGCAGTTACCGGGGGGTCAGGGAAAAACTGTTTTTT.

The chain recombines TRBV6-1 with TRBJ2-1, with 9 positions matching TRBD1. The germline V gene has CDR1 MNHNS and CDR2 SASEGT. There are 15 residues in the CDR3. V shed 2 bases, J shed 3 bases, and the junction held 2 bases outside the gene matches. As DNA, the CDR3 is TGTGCCAGCAGTGAAATGGGACAGGGCTACAATGAGCAGTTCTTC. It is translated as CASSEMGQGYNEQFF.

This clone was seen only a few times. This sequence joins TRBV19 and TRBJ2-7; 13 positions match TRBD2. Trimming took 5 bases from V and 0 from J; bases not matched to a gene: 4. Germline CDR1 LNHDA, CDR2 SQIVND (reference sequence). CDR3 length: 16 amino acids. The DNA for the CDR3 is TGTGCCAGTAGTCCGGGACTAGCGGGGCACTCCTACGAGCAGTACTTC. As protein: CASSPGLAGHSYEQYF.

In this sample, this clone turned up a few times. For the CDR3, the DNA is TGTGCCAGCAGTTTCGAGACACACATGAACACTGAAGCTTTCTTT. This codes for CASSFETHMNTEAFF. The chain links TRBV6-6 to TRBJ1-1; no reliable D call. Germline V gene lookup returns CDR1 MNHNY and CDR2 SVGAGI (reference sequence). V lost 4 bases, J lost 0 bases, and 12 bases lay in between. The CDR3 sequence is 15 residues long.